This T cell receptor beta chain was sequenced in a study of radiation and T cells in renal cell carcinoma. Study results and limitations: In blood, top tumor clones expanded by 2 weeks, shrinking by 4.

V trimming: 2 bases; J trimming: 6 bases; junction bases outside the gene matches: 6. CDR1 is MGHDK and CDR2 is SYGVNS in the germline V gene. The CDR3 totals 16 residues. The time point denotes: baseline pretreatment blood. The sample's treatment: 15 Gy SBRT to primary tumor, nephrectomy 4 weeks later. Profiled with immunoSEQ multiplex PCR; TCRdb holds only in-frame clones, not every one. The top ten clones hold around 11% of a sample with roughly 130,000 clones, 70% to 90% of them seen once. With regard to this clone: Its cognate antigen is unknown.

The sample here was blood, taken from a patient whose treatment included radiotherapy and nephrectomy. This TCR derives from a woman between 50 and 59 years old with renal cell carcinoma. The chain is built from TRBV25-1 and TRBJ1-4; 10 bases agree with TRBD1. As DNA, the CDR3 is TGTGCCAGCAGTGAAAATCTAGGGACAGGGGATGAAAAACTGTTTTTT. Translated, it gives CASSENLGTGDEKLFF.